The following is a T cell receptor (beta chain) sequence with its context. What it recognizes is unknown. Template for every sorted-subset replicate PCR totaled 150 to 250 ng DNA, about 30,000 T cell genomes. TCRdb keeps only in-frame clones here, not all; method: immunoSEQ multiplex PCR. The data hold about 2.3 million clones, with approximately 93% observed a single time. The data were obtained in a study of shared clonotypes between healthy human individuals. Points from the study as a whole: Across several donors, naive CD4 shared roughly 5%, naive CD8 over 3%, memory CD4 over 2%, memory CD8 about 0.4%. Only blood was sampled, and tissue TCR repertoires likely differ from blood ones.

This CDR3 is built from 15 residues. CDR1 and CDR2 (germline): SGHTA, FQGTGA. The J segment lost 4 bases and the V segment lost 1 base, leaving 1 base of the junction unmatched. The material sequenced was naive CD4+ T cells from PBMCs. Noted subset: CD45RA+ positively selected. The source is a man younger than 35 in good health. Some clones in this sample may be carry-over from other donors' samples. The rearrangement uses TRBV7-3 and TRBJ2-1; TRBD1 agrees at 10 bases. The CDR3 coding sequence is TGTGCCAGCAGCTTAAGGGACAGGGGTTACAATGAGCAGTTCTTC. It codes for CASSLRDRGYNEQFF.